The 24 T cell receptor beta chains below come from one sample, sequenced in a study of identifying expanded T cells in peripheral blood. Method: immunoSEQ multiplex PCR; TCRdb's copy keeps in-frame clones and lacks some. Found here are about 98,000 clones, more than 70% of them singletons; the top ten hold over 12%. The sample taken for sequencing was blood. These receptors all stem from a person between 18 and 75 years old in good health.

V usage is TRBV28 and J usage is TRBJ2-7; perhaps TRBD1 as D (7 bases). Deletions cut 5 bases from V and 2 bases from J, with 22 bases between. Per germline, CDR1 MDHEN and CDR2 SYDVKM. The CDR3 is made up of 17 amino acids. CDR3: CASSQLRQGDSTYEQYF. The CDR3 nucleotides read TGTGCCAGCAGTCAGTTGCGTCAGGGGGACTCAACCTACGAGCAGTACTTC.

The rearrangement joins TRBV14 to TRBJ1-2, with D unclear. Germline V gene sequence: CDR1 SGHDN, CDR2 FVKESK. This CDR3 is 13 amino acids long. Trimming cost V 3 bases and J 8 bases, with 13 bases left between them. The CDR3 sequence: CASSQQPGGGYTF. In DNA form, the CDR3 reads TGTGCCAGCAGCCAGCAGCCCGGAGGGGGCTACACCTTC.

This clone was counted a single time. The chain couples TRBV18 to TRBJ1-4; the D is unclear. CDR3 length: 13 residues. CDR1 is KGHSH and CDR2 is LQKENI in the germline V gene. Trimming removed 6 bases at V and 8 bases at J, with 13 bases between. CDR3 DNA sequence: TGTGCCAGCTCCCAAAGGAATGGCGAAAAACTGTTTTTT. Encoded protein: CASSQRNGEKLFF.

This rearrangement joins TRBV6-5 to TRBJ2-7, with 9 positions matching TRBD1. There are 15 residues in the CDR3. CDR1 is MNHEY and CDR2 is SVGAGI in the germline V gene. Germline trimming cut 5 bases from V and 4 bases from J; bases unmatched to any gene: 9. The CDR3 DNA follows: TGTGCCAGCAGTCAAACCGGACAGGGGTATTACGAGCAGTACTTC. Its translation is CASSQTGQGYYEQYF.

As DNA, the CDR3 is TGTGCCATCGGAGACAGCTCCTACGAGCAGTACTTC. It translates to CAIGDSSYEQYF. The chain carries TRBV10-3 and TRBJ2-7, with D maybe TRBD1 (5 bases). The V gene lost 8 bases and the J gene lost 0 bases, with 8 bases spanning the gap. CDR3 size: 12 residues. Germline CDR1 reads ENHRY; CDR2 reads SYGVKD.

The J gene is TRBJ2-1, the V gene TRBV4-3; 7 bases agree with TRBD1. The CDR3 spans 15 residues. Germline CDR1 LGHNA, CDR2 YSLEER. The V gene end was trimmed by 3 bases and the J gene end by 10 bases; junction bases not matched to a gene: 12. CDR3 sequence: CASSHTQLGGGEQFF. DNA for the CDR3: TGCGCCAGCAGCCATACCCAGTTAGGGGGCGGGGAGCAGTTCTTC.

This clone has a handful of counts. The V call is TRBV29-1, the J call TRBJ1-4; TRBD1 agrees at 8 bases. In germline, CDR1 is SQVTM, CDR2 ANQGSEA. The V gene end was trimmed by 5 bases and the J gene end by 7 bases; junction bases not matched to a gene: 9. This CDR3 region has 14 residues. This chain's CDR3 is CSVKTGEGSEKLFF. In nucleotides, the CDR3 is TGCAGCGTTAAGACAGGGGAAGGAAGTGAAAAACTGTTTTTT. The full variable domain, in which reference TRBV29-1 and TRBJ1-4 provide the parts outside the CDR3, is SAVISQKPSRDICQRGTSLTIQCQVDSQVTMMFWYRQQPGQSLTLIATANQGSEATYESGFVIDKFPISRPNLTFSTLTVSNMSPEDSSIYLCSVKTGEGSEKLFFGSGTQLSVL.

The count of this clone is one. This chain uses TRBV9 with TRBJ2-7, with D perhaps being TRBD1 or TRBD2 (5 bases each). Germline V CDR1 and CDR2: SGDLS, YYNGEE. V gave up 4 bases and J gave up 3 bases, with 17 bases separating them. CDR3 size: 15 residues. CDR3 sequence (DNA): TGTGCCAGCAGCAAGAGTACGGGACGGCTCTACGAGCAGTACTTC. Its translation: CASSKSTGRLYEQYF.

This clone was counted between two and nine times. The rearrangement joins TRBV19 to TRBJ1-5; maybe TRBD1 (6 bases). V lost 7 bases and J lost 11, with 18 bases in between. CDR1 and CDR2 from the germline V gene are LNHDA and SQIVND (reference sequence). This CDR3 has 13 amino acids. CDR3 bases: TGTGCCAGTAACCCGACAGGATTAAGGGCCCAGCATTTT. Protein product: CASNPTGLRAQHF.

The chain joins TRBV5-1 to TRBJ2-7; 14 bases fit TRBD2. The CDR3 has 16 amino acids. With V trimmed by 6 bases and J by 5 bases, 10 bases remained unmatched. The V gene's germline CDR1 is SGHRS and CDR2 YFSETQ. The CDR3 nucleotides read TGCGCCAGCAACACGGGACTAGCGGGAGTTAGGGACGAGCAGTACTTC. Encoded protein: CASNTGLAGVRDEQYF.

CDR3 in DNA: TGTGCCAGCAGTCCCCCCGGGGGCGGGCGCAACACCGGGGAGCTGTTTTTT. Its protein product is CASSPPGGGRNTGELFF. The V and J genes are TRBV27 and TRBJ2-2; D is tentatively TRBD1 or TRBD2 (6 bases each). V was pared by 5 bases and J by 2 bases, with 18 bases between. This CDR3 contains 17 residues. The germline V gene encodes CDR1 MNHEY and CDR2 SMNVEV (reference sequence).

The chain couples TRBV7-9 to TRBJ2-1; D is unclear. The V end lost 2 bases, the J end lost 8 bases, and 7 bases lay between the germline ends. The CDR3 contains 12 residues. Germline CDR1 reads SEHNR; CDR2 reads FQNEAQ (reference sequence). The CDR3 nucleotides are TGTGCCAGCAGCTTAAATGGCTATGAGCAGTTCTTC. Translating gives CASSLNGYEQFF.

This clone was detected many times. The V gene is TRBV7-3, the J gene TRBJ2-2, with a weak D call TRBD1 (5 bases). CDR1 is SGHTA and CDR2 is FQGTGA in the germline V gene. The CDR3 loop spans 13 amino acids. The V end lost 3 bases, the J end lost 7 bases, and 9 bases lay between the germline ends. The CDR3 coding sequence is TGTGCCAGCAGCTTTGGGCAGGGCGGGGAGCTGTTTTTT. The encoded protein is CASSFGQGGELFF.

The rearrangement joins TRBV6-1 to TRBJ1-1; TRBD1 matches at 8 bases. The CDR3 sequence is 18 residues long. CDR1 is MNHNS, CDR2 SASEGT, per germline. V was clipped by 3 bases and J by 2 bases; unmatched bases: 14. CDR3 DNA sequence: TGTGCCAGCAGTGATTTCACAGGGGGATTTGGGGGAAACACTGAAGCTTTCTTT. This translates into CASSDFTGGFGGNTEAFF.

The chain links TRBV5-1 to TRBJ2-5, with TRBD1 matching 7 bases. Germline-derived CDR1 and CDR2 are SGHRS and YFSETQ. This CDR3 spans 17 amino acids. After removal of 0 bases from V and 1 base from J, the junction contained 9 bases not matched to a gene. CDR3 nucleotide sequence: TGCGCCAGCAGCTTGGGTATTAGAGAGGGGGCCCAAGAGACCCAGTACTTC. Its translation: CASSLGIREGAQETQYF.

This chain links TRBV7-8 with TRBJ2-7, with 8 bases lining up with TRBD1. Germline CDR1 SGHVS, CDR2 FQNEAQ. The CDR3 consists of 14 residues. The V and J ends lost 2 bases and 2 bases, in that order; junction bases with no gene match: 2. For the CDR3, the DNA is TGTGCCAGCAGCTTAAGGACAGGGACCTACGAGCAGTACTTC. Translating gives CASSLRTGTYEQYF.

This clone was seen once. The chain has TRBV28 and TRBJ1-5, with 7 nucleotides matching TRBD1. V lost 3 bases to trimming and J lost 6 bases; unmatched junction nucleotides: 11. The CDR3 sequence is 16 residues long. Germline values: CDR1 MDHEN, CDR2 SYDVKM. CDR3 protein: CASSFGGTGAGQPQHF. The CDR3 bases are TGTGCCAGCAGTTTCGGTGGAACAGGGGCTGGTCAGCCCCAGCATTTT. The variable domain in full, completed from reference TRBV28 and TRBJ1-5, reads DVKVTQSSRYLVKRTGEKVFLECVQDMDHENMFWYRQDPGLGLRLIYFSYDVKMKEKGDIPEGYSVSREKKERFSLILESASTNQTSMYLCASSFGGTGAGQPQHFGDGTRLSIL.

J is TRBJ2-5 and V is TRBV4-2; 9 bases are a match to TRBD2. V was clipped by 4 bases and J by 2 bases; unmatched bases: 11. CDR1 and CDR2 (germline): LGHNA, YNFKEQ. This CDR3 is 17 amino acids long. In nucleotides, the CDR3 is TGTGCCAGCAGCCCCCCACTTAGCGGGAGTATACAAGAGACCCAGTACTTC. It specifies CASSPPLSGSIQETQYF.

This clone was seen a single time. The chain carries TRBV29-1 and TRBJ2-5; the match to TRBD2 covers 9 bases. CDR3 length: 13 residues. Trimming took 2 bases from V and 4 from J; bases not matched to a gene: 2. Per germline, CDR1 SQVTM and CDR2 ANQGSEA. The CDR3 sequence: CSVELAGRETQYF. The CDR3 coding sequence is TGCAGCGTTGAACTAGCGGGACGAGAGACCCAGTACTTC.

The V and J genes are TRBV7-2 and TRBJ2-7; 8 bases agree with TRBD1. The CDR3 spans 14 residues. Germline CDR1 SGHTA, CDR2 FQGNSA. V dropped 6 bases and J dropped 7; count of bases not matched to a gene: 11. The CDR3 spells CASSPRAGGLEQYF. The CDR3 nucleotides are TGTGCCAGCAGTCCTAGGGCAGGGGGCCTGGAGCAGTACTTC.

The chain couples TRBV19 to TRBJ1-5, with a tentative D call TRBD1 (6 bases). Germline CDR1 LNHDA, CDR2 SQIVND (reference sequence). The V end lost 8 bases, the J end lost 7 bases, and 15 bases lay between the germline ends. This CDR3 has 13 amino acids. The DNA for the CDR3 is TGTGCCAGTTCCACAGGGATCGGGCAGCCCCAGCATTTT. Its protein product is CASSTGIGQPQHF.

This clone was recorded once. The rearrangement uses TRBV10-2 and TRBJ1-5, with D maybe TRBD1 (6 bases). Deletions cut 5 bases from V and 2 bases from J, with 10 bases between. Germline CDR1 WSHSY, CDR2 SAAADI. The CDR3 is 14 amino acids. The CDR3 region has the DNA TGCGCCAGCAGTCTCGGACAGCGCAATCAGCCCCAGCATTTT. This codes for CASSLGQRNQPQHF.

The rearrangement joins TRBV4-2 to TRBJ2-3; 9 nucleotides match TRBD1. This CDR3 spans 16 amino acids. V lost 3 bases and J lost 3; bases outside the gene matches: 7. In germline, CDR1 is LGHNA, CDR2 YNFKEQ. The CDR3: CASSHTGGYETDTQYF. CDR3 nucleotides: TGTGCCAGCAGCCACACAGGGGGCTATGAGACAGATACGCAGTATTTT.

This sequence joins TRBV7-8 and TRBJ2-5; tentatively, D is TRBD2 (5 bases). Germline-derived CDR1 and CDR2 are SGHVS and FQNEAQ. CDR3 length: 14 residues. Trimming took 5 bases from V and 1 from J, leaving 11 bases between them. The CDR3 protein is CASSQPRGQETQYF. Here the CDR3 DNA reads TGTGCCAGCAGCCAGCCACGGGGCCAAGAGACCCAGTACTTC. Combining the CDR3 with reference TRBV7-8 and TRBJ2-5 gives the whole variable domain GAGVSQSPRYKVAKRGQDVALRCDPISGHVSLFWYQQALGQGPEFLTYFQNEAQLDKSGLPSDRFFAERPEGSVSTLKIQRTQQEDSAVYLCASSQPRGQETQYFGPGTRLLVL.